Described below is a single T cell receptor (beta chain) sequence and its context. Its antigen is undetermined. Sorting was done in triplicate for each CD8+ T cell subset (about 300,000 cells each). The sample comes from a study of CXCR3-negative and CXCR3-positive naive CD8 T cells. Germline V gene data show CDR1 as LNHDA and CDR2 as SQIVND (reference sequence). This CDR3 comprises 12 residues. Findings and limits, study-wide: Researchers reported similar TRBV-TRBJ usage in naive CXCR3-negative and CXCR3-positive cells, though memory differed. Cryopreserved cells showed partially decreased CXCR3 expression, and most assays used fresh PBMCs.

UMI-labeled 5' RACE TRB cDNA libraries were prepared from the cells. From the 5' RACE reads, TCRdb lists one entry per CDR3 protein and no DNA. The table lists roughly 48,000 distinct CDR3 sequences. The sample comprised memory CD8+ T cells from blood. The chain carries TRBV19 and TRBJ2-1; TCRdb selects TRBD2, and the lack of DNA leaves this call unchecked. The receptor was isolated from a human donor in good health. Some clones in this sample may be carry-over from other donors' samples. This CDR3 is CASKAGANEQFF.